The 17 T cell receptor beta chains given below trace back to one sample, sequenced in a study of blood T cell repertoires in COVID-19. Assay used: immunoSEQ multiplex PCR; TCRdb lists only in-frame clones, some missing. The sample has 200,000 to 250,000 clones; less than 90% are singletons. Input material: peripheral blood. These receptors originate from a woman of 80 years or more with active or convalescent COVID-19.

This chain uses TRBV7-9 with TRBJ2-7; unclear D gene. The CDR3 covers 12 residues. V was cut by 4 bases and J by 3 bases, with 7 bases left in between. Germline V gene lookup returns CDR1 SEHNR and CDR2 FQNEAQ (reference sequence). CDR3 loop: CASSSMRYEQYF. The CDR3 DNA is TGTGCCAGCAGCTCCATGCGCTACGAGCAGTACTTC.

CDR3: CASSVQLEFEQFF. In DNA, the CDR3 is TGTGCCAGCAGTGTACAGTTAGAATTTGAGCAGTTCTTC. This rearrangement joins TRBV27 to TRBJ2-1; D gene unclear. The CDR3 has 13 residues. The germline V gene has CDR1 MNHEY and CDR2 SMNVEV (reference sequence). Between the trimmed V and J ends, which lost 5 bases and 9 bases, there was a span of 14 bases.

This rearrangement joins TRBV24-1 to TRBJ1-2, with TRBD1 identical over 7 bases. The CDR3 is 12 residues long. CDR1 and CDR2 (germline): KGHDR, SFDVKD. Trimming removed 7 bases from V and 8 bases from J; junction bases left unmatched: 6. The CDR3 spells CATSRGGAGYTF. The CDR3 region has the DNA TGTGCCACCAGCAGAGGGGGCGCAGGCTACACCTTC.

The chain joins TRBV5-1 to TRBJ2-5; TRBD2 might be the D (5 bases). Trimming took 7 bases from V and 4 from J, leaving 17 bases between them. This CDR3 spans 14 amino acids. The germline V gene has CDR1 SGHRS and CDR2 YFSETQ. DNA for the CDR3: TGCGCCAGCGGCGGCGAGGGAGAGGGAGAGACCCAGTACTTC. Amino acid sequence: CASGGEGEGETQYF.

V gene TRBV15 combines with J gene TRBJ2-3; 8 bases are shared with TRBD2. The J segment lost 6 bases and the V segment lost 5 bases, leaving 4 bases of the junction unmatched. This CDR3 is 13 amino acids long. Germline-derived CDR1 and CDR2 are LNHNV and YYDKDF (reference sequence). The CDR3 sequence is CATSAGGRDTQYF. The CDR3, as DNA: TGTGCCACCAGCGCGGGGGGCCGGGATACGCAGTATTTT.

This clone was recorded a few times. This chain connects TRBV7-9 to TRBJ1-1; 9 bases are shared with TRBD1. The length of the CDR3 is 18 residues. Trimming removed 6 bases from V and 7 bases from J; junction bases left unmatched: 21. Germline V gene data show CDR1 as SEHNR and CDR2 as FQNEAQ (reference sequence). This chain's CDR3 is CASRQESVSDRGISEAFF. The CDR3 DNA sequence: TGTGCCAGCAGACAAGAATCCGTATCGGACAGGGGAATTAGTGAAGCTTTCTTT.

A few counts support this clone. Here the CDR3 reads CASSTGGPLNTEAFF. The CDR3 coding sequence is TGTGCCAGCTCAACAGGGGGCCCTTTGAACACTGAAGCTTTCTTT. The chain links TRBV18 to TRBJ1-1, with TRBD1 identical over 9 bases. The junction had 4 bases not matched to a gene; V was cut back by 5 bases and J by 0 bases. The CDR3 totals 15 residues. Per the germline V gene, CDR1 is KGHSH and CDR2 is LQKENI.

This chain uses TRBV7-9 with TRBJ2-7; 7 bases match TRBD1. CDR1 SEHNR and CDR2 FQNEAQ come from the germline V gene (reference sequence). The trim removed 5 bases at V and 6 bases at J, leaving 13 bases unmatched. The CDR3 runs to 15 residues. The CDR3: CASSPDRVLLFEQYF. DNA of the CDR3: TGTGCCAGCAGCCCAGACAGGGTTTTATTGTTCGAGCAGTACTTC.

The CDR3 sequence is CASSPQGKGQPQHF. The CDR3 region has the DNA TGTGCCAGCAGCCCACAGGGGAAGGGACAGCCCCAGCATTTT. The chain has TRBV2 and TRBJ1-5; 7 bases align to TRBD1. The CDR3 is 14 residues long. The V gene end was trimmed by 6 bases and the J gene end by 7 bases; junction bases not matched to a gene: 9. The germline CDR1 and CDR2 sequences are SNHLY and FYNNEI.

CDR3: CASSLGQGYQPQHF. CDR3 coding DNA: TGTGCCAGCAGTCTCGGGCAGGGGTATCAGCCCCAGCATTTT. The J gene is TRBJ1-5, the V gene TRBV28; D might be TRBD1 (6 bases). The CDR3 has 14 residues. The germline V gene encodes CDR1 MDHEN and CDR2 SYDVKM. Trimming removed 5 bases from V and 5 bases from J, with 13 bases in between.

For the CDR3, the DNA is TGCAGCGAATTGAGCGGGCGGGGAGAAGAGCAGTTCTTC. The encoded protein is CSELSGRGEEQFF. The chain carries TRBV29-1 and TRBJ2-1; D is possibly TRBD2 (6 bases). The V gene's germline CDR1 is SQVTM and CDR2 ANQGSEA. The CDR3 length is 13 residues. V shed 7 bases and J shed 10 bases, with 20 bases lying between them.

This chain joins TRBV30 and TRBJ1-5; D possibly corresponds to TRBD1 (6 bases). There are 13 residues in the CDR3. Germline lookup yields CDR1 GTSNPN and CDR2 SVGIG (reference sequence). V lost 3 bases and J lost 7, with 13 bases in between. This CDR3 is CAWRFRGGQPQHF. The CDR3 DNA follows: TGTGCCTGGAGATTTAGGGGGGGGCAGCCCCAGCATTTT. The full variable domain, with the rest looked up from reference TRBV30 and TRBJ1-5, is SQTIHQWPATLVQPVGSPLSLECTVEGTSNPNLYWYRQAAGRGLQLLFYSVGIGQISSEVPQNLSASRPQDRQFILSSKKLLLSDSGFYLCAWRFRGGQPQHFGDGTRLSIL.

V and J are TRBV19 and TRBJ1-2, with D hard to call. The germline V gene has CDR1 LNHDA and CDR2 SQIVND (reference sequence). The V and J ends lost 4 bases and 0 bases respectively, with 12 bases between them. The CDR3 contains 15 residues. This chain's CDR3 is CASSSIPTTNYGYTF. For the CDR3, the DNA is TGTGCCAGTAGTAGCATTCCGACAACTAACTATGGCTACACCTTC.

This rearrangement joins TRBV2 to TRBJ2-1; TRBD2 agrees at 7 bases. The CDR3 is 16 residues long. Per germline, CDR1 SNHLY and CDR2 FYNNEI. J was trimmed by 0 bases and V by 4 bases; bases with no gene match: 6. CDR3 nucleotide sequence: TGTGCCAGCAGTGCTCTAGCGGTCAGCTCCTACAATGAGCAGTTCTTC. Translated, it gives CASSALAVSSYNEQFF.

The V and J genes are TRBV7-7 and TRBJ2-5; tentatively, D is TRBD2 (6 bases). Between the trimmed V and J ends, which lost 3 bases and 5 bases, there was a span of 16 bases. Germline CDR1 reads SSHAT; CDR2 reads FNYEAQ (reference sequence). The CDR3 runs to 15 residues. The CDR3: CASSFQAGGRETQYF. The CDR3 DNA is TGTGCCAGCAGCTTCCAAGCGGGTGGCCGGGAGACCCAGTACTTC.

V is TRBV19 and J is TRBJ2-7; 7 bases align to TRBD1. Unmatched junction bases numbered 9, after V lost 4 bases and J lost 3 bases. The germline V gene encodes CDR1 LNHDA and CDR2 SQIVND (reference sequence). CDR3 length: 15 amino acids. CDR3 nucleotides: TGTGCCAGTAGTAGGCTGGGGACAGAGAACTACGAGCAGTACTTC. Protein: CASSRLGTENYEQYF.

The J gene is TRBJ2-3, the V gene TRBV5-4; tentative D call: TRBD2 (7 bases). V lost 6 bases, J lost 6 bases, and 20 bases lay in between. CDR3 length equals 15 residues. Per germline, CDR1 SGHNT and CDR2 YYREEE (reference sequence). The DNA of the CDR3 is TGTGCCAGCACGATCGGAGGGGGGGACCGGGATACGCAGTATTTT. Protein sequence: CASTIGGGDRDTQYF. Full variable domain (rest looked up from reference TRBV5-4 and TRBJ2-3): ETGVTQSPTHLIKTRGQQVTLRCSSQSGHNTVSWYQQALGQGPQFIFQYYREEENGRGNFPPRFSGLQFPNYSSELNVNALELDDSALYLCASTIGGGDRDTQYFGPGTRLTVL.